This T cell receptor beta chain was sequenced for a study of blood T cell repertoires in COVID-19. Background on the study: Sample material is recorded as cDNA or gDNA derived from T cells, B-cell-depleted T cells, or PBMCs.

Per the study methods: Reference gene primer amplification gave estimated nucleated cell counts. TCRdb's table, derived via immunoSEQ multiplex PCR, lists solely in-frame clones and lacks some. V and J calls and clone size are those listed in that table; D and trimming were worked out from the DNA. The sample consists of under 200,000 clones, roughly 90% of them appearing once. The CDR3 is made up of 12 amino acids. The germline V gene encodes CDR1 SGHVS and CDR2 FQNEAQ. J lost 9 bases, V lost 5 bases, and 4 bases had no gene match. This clonotype was sampled from a woman aged 70-85 years with acute or convalescent COVID-19. The sequencing sample was made of peripheral blood. The chain has TRBV7-8 and TRBJ1-2, with 9 nucleotides matching TRBD1. As DNA, the CDR3 is TGTGCCAGCAGCGACAGGGGGATTAGCTACACCTTC. Protein: CASSDRGISYTF.